Here is one T cell receptor beta chain with its context. No antigen is known for it. This record belongs to a study of T-cell reconstitution after alpha-beta-depleted transplantation in children. As it was prepared, the TCRbeta library received unique molecular identifiers. TCRdb used MiXCR to reprocess the PCR reads, holding one entry per CDR3 protein. Counted here are 300,000 to 400,000 distinct CDR3 sequences, approximately 23% occurring once; the ten biggest clones make up about a tenth. Overall study findings and caveats: One year after transplant, T-cell counts and diversity came mostly from newly produced T cells. Expanded clones from the graft, numbering several hundred, reportedly supplied alpha-beta T cells about two months after transplant.

This CDR3 is 15 amino acids long. Looked up from germline, CDR1 is SGDLS and CDR2 is YYNGEE. V gave up 0 bases and J gave up 4 bases; unmatched junction bases: 5. The sequence was collected from a male patient between 5 and 17 years old who had a stem cell transplant for acute lymphoblastic leukemia, so the T cells may come from the graft donor. The V gene is TRBV9, the J gene TRBJ2-7; TRBD2 matches 9 bases. Sequenced here: PBMCs, mostly from graft donor cells, sampled 180 days after TCRalphabeta/CD19-depleted stem cell transplant. The CDR3 coding sequence is TGTGCCAGCAGCGTAGAGGCGGGAGGGCGGTACGAGCAGTACTTC. It translates to CASSVEAGGRYEQYF.